This note documents a single T cell receptor (beta chain) sequence. What it binds is not known. A second PCR, run for roughly 7 to 11 cycles, used a sample-barcoded 5' primer plus a J-beta primer mix. TCRdb re-called the 5' RACE reads through MiXCR, storing one row per CDR3 protein. The sample holds approximately 1.5 million distinct CDR3 sequences; roughly 32% are singletons and the top ten take roughly 10%. This CDR3 has 17 residues. Trimming left V 1 base short and J 6 bases short, with 19 bases between. CDR1 is SEHNR, CDR2 FQNEAQ, per germline (reference sequence). The data were obtained in a study of blood T cells in healthy people across ages. Study as a whole: In model experiments, template switching was able to capture about one barcoded beta molecule for every two T cells that were present.

Findings and caveats of the study: Shifts in expanded clonotypes may have been confounded by donor CMV status, which was unknown. The percentage of naive T cells correlated strongly with TCR beta diversity.

The sample was blood. V gene TRBV7-9 combines with J gene TRBJ2-1; D possibly corresponds to TRBD2 (5 bases). The receptor comes from a woman in her 30s in good health. The CDR3, as DNA: TGTGCCAGCAGCTTAGGTCATACCCGGGGAATAAGCAATGAGCAGTTCTTC. Translating it yields CASSLGHTRGISNEQFF.